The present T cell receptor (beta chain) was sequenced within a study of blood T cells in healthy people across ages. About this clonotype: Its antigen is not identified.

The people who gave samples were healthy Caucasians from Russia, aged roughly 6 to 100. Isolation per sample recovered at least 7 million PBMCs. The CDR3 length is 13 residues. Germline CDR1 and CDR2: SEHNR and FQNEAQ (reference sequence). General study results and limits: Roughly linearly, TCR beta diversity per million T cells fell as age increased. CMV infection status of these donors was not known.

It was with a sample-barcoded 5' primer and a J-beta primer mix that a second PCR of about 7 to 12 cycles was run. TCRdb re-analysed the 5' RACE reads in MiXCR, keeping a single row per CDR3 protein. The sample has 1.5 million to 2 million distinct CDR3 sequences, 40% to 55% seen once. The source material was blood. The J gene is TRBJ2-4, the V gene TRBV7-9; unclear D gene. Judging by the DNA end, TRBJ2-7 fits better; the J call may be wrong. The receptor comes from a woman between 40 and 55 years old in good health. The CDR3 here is CASSLMSGNEQYF. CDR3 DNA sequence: TGTGCCAGCAGCTTGATGAGTGGAAACGAGCAGTACTTC.